This T cell receptor beta chain is drawn from a study of blood T cell repertoires in COVID-19. About the research overall: Donors in the United States, Italy and Spain gave samples during acute or convalescent COVID-19. The cDNA or gDNA used as material had been derived from T cells, B-cell-depleted T cells, or PBMCs.

Looked up from germline, CDR1 is SNHLY and CDR2 is FYNNEI. This CDR3 region has 11 residues. In the authors' methods: Amplification of reference gene primers was used by the study to estimate nucleated cell counts. Assay: immunoSEQ multiplex PCR; the TCRdb copy retains only in-frame clones and omits some. V and J calls and clone size follow that table, whereas D and trimming were derived from the DNA. This table holds fewer than 100,000 clones, just under 90% found once. With regard to this clone: Compared with germline, one end of the junction differs, possibly owing to a read error.

The sample was peripheral blood. The chain combines TRBV2 with TRBJ1-1; the D gene is possibly TRBD1 (5 bases). The TCR originated in a human donor in a cohort sampled during active COVID-19. The CDR3 loop is CASVGHTEAFF. Written as DNA, the CDR3 is TGTGCCAGCGTAGGACACACAGAAGCTTTCTTT.